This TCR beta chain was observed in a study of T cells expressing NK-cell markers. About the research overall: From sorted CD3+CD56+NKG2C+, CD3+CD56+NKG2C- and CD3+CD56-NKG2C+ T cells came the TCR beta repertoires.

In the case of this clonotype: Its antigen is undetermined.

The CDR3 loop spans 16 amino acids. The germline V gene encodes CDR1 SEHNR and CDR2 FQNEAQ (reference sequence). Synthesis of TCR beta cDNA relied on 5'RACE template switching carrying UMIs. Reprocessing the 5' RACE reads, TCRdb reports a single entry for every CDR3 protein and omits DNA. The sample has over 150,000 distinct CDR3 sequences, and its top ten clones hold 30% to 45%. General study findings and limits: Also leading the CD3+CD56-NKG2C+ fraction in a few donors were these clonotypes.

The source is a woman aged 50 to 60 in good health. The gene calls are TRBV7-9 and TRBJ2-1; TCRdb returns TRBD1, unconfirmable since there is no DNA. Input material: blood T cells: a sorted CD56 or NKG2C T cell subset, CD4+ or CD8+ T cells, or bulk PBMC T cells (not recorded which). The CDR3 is CASSLATGGQDHEQFF.